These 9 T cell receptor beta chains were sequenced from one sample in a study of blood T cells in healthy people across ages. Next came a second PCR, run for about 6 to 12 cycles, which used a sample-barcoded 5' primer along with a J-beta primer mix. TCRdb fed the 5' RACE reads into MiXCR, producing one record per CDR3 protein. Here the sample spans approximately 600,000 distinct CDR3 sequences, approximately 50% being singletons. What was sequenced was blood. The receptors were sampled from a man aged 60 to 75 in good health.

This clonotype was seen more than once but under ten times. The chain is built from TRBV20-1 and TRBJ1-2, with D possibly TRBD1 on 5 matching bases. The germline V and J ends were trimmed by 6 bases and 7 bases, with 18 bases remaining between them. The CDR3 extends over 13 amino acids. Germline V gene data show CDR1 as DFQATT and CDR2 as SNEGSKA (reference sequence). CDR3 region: CSATLAGFGGYTF. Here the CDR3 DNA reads TGCAGTGCCACACTAGCAGGGTTCGGTGGCTACACCTTC.

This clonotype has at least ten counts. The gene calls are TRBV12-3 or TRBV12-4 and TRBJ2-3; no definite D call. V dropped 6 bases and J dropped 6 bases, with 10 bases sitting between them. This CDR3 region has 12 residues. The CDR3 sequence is CASSLFGDTQYF. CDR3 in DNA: TGTGCCAGCAGCTTATTCGGGGATACGCAGTATTTT.

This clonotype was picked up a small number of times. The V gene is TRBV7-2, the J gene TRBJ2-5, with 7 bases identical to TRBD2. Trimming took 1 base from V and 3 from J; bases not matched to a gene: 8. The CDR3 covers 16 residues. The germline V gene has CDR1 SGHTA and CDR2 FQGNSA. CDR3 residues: CASSLVAASGKETQYF. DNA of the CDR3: TGTGCCAGCAGCTTAGTAGCGGCTAGCGGAAAAGAGACCCAGTACTTC. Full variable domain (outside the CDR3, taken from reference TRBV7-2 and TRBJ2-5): GAGVSQSPSNKVTEKGKDVELRCDPISGHTALYWYRQSLGQGLEFLIYFQGNSAPDKSGLPSDRFSAERTGGSVSTLTIQRTQQEDSAVYLCASSLVAASGKETQYFGPGTRLLVL.

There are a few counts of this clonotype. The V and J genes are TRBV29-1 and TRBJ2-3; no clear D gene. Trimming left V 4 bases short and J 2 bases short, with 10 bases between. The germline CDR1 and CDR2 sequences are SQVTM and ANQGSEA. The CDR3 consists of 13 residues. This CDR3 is CSVAAPDTDTQYF. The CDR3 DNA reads TGCAGCGTTGCGGCCCCCGACACAGATACGCAGTATTTT.

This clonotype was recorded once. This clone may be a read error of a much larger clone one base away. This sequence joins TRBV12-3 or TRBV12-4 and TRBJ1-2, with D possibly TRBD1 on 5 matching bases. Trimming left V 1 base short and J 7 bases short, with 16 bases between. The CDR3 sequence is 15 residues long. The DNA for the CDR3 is TGTGCCAGCAGTTTAGGAGGGAATAGGGACTGTGGCTACACCTTC. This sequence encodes CASSLGGNRDCGYTF.

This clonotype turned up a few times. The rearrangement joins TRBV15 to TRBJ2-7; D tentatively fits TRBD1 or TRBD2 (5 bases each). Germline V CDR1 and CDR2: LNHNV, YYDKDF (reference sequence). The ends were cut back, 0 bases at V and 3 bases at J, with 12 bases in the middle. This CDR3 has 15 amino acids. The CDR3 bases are TGTGCCACCAGCAGAGATGTCGGGACCAGCTACGAGCAGTACTTC. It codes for CATSRDVGTSYEQYF.

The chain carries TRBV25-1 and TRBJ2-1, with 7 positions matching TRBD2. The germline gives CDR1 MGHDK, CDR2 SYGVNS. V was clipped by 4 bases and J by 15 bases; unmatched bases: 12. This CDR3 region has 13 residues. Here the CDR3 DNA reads TGTGCCAGCAGTGGAACCGGACTAGGTCGGCTGTTCTTC. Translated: CASSGTGLGRLFF.

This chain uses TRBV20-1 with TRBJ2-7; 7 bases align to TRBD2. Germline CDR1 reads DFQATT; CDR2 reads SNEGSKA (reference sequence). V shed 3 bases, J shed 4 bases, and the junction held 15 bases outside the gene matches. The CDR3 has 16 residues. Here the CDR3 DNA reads TGCAGTGCTAGTCCTCCGGGGGGAGGGTTGAGGTACGAGCAGTACTTC. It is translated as CSASPPGGGLRYEQYF.

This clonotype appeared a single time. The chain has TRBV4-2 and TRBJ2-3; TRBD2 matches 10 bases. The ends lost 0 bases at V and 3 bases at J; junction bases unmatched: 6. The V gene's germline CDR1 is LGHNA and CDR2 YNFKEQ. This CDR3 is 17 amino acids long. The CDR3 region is CASSQDGVAGGTDTQYF. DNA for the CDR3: TGTGCCAGCAGCCAAGACGGGGTAGCGGGGGGAACAGATACGCAGTATTTT.